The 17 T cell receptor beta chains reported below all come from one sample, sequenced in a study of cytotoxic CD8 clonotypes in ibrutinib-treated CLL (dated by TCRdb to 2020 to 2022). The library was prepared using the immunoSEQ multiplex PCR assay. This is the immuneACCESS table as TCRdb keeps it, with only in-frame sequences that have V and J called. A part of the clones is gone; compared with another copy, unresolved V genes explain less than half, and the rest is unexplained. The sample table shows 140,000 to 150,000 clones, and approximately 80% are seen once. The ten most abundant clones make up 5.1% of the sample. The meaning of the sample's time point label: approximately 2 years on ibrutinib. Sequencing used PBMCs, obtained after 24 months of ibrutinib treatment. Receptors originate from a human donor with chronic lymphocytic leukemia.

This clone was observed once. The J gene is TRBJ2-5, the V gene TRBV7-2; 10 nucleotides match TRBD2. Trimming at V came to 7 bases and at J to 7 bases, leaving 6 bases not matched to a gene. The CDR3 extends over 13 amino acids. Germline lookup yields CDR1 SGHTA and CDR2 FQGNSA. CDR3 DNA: TGTGCCAGCACCGGGACTAGCGTGGGGACCCAGTACTTC. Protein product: CASTGTSVGTQYF.

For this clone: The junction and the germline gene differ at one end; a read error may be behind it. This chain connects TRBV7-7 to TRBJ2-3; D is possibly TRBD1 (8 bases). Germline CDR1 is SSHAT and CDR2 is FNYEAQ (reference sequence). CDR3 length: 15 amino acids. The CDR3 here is CASSLGQGGTDTQYF. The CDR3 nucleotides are TGTGCTAGCAGCTTAGGACAGGGAGGGACAGATACGCAGTATTTT. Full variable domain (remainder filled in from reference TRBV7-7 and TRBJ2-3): GAGVSQSPRYKVTKRGQDVTLRCDPISSHATLYWYQQALGQGPEFLTYFNYEAQPDKSGLPSDRFSAERPEGSISTLTIQRTEQRDSAMYRCASSLGQGGTDTQYFGPGTRLTVL.

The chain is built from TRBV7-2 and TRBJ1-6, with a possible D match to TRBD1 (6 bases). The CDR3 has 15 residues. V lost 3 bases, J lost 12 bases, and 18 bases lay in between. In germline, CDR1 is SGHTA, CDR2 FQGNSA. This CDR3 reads CASSLGPGQNIPLHF. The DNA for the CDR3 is TGTGCCAGCAGCTTGGGTCCGGGACAAAATATACCCCTCCACTTT.

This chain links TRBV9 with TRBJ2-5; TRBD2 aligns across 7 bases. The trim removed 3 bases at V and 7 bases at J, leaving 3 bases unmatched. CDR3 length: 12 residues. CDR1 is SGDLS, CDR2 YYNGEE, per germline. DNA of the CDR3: TGTGCCAGCAGCGCCCCGGGGGGGACCCAGTACTTC. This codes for CASSAPGGTQYF.

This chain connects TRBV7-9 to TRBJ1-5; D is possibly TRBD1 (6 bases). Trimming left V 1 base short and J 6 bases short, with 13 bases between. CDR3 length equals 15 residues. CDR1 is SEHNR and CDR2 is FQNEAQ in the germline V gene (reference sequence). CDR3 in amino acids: CASSLGPQGRQPQHF. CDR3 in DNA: TGTGCCAGCAGCTTAGGCCCCCAGGGGCGTCAGCCCCAGCATTTT.

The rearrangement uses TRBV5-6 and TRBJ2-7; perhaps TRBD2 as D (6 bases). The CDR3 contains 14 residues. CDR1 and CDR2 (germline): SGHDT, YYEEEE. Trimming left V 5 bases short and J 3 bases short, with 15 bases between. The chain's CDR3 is CASRRFGGDYEQYF. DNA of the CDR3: TGTGCCAGCAGGCGGTTTGGCGGGGACTACGAGCAGTACTTC.

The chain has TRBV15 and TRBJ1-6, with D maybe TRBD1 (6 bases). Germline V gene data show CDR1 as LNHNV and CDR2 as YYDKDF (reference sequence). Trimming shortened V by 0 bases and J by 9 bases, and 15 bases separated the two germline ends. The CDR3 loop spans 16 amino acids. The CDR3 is CATSRDVAGAGSPLHF. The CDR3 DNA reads TGTGCCACCAGCAGAGATGTGGCAGGGGCTGGTTCACCCCTCCACTTT.

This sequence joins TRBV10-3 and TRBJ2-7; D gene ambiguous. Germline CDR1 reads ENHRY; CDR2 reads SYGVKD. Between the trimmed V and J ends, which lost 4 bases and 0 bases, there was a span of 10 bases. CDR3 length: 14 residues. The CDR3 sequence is CAISGRTDSYEQYF. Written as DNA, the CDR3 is TGTGCCATCAGTGGGCGCACGGACTCCTACGAGCAGTACTTC.

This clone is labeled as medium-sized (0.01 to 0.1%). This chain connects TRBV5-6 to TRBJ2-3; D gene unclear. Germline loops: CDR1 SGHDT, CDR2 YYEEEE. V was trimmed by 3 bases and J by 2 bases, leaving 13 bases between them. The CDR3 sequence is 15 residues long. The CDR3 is CASSWGTTLTDTQYF. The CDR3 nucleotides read TGTGCCAGCAGCTGGGGAACGACCCTCACAGATACGCAGTATTTT.

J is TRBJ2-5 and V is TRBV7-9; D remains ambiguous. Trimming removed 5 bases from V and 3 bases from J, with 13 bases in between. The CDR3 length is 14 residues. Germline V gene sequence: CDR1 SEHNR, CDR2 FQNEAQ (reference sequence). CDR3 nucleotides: TGTGCCAGCAGCCCCCAGGTTGGGAAAGAGACCCAGTACTTC. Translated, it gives CASSPQVGKETQYF.

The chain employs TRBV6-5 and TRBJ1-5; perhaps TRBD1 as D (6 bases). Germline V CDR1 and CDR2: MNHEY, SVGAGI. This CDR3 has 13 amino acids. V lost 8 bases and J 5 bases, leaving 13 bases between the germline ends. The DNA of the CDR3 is TGTGCCAGCGGGGGGCAGGTCGATCAGCCCCAGCATTTT. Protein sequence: CASGGQVDQPQHF.

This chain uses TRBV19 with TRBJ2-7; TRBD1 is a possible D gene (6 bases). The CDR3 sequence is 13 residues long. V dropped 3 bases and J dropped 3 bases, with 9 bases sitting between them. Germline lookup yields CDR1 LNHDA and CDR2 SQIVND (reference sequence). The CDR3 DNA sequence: TGTGCCAGTAGTATTGGCAGGGGCTACGAGCAGTACTTC. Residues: CASSIGRGYEQYF.

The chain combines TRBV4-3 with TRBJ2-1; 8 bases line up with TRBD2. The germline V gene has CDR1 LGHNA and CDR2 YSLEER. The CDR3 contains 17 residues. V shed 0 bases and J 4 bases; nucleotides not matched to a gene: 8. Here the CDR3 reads CASSQDPASGLYNEQFF. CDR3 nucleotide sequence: TGCGCCAGCAGCCAAGATCCGGCTAGCGGGCTGTACAATGAGCAGTTCTTC.

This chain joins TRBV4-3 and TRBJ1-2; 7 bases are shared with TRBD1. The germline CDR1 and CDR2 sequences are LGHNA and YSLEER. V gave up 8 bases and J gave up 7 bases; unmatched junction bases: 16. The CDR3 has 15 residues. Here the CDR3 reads CASGLLEGAPGGYTF. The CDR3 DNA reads TGCGCCAGCGGCCTTTTGGAGGGGGCGCCCGGTGGCTACACCTTC.

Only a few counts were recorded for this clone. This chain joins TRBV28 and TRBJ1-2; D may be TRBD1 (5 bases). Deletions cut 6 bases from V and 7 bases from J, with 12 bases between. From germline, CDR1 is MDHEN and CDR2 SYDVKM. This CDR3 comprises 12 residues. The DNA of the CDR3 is TGTGCCAGCAGCCTGAAGGGGTTTGGCTACACCTTC. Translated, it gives CASSLKGFGYTF.

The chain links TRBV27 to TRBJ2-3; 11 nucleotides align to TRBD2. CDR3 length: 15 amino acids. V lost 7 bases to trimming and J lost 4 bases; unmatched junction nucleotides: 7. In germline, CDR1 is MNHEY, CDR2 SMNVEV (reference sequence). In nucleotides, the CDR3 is TGTGCCAGCACCCCCACTAGCGGGAGTTCAGATACGCAGTATTTT. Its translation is CASTPTSGSSDTQYF.

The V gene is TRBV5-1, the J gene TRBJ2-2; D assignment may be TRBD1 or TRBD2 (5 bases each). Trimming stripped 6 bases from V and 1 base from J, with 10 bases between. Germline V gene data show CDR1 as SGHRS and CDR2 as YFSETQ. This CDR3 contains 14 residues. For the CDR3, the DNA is TGCGCCAGCACCATTGGGGGGAACACCGGGGAGCTGTTTTTT. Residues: CASTIGGNTGELFF.